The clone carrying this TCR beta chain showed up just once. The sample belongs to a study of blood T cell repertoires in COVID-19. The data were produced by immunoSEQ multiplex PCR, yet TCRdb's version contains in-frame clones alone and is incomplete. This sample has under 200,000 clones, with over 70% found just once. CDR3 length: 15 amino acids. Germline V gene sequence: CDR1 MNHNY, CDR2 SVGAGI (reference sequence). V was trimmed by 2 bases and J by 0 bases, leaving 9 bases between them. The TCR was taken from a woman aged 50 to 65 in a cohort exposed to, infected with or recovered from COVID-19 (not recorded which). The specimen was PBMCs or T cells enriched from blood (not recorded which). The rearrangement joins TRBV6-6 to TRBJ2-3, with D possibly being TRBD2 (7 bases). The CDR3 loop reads CASSYAGASTDTQYF. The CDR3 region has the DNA TGTGCCAGCAGTTACGCGGGGGCGAGCACAGATACGCAGTATTTT.